This T cell receptor (beta chain) emerged from a study of control samples from healthy donors and cancer patients. TCRdb's copy holds only in-frame clones and misses some; the assay was immunoSEQ multiplex PCR. Seen here are 150,000 to 180,000 clones, over 90% observed once, and the top ten hold 2% to 2.5%. There are 14 residues in the CDR3. The junction had 10 bases not matched to a gene; V was cut back by 7 bases and J by 6 bases. Germline lookup yields CDR1 MDHEN and CDR2 SYDVKM. The TCR comes from a middle-aged man in good health. The chain recombines TRBV28 with TRBJ1-2; 8 bases line up with TRBD1. Sequencing was performed on blood. The CDR3, as DNA: TGTGCCAGCAAACACCATGGACAGGGTAATGGCTACACCTTC. This sequence encodes CASKHHGQGNGYTF.